Here is one T cell receptor beta chain with its context. The target of this receptor is not known. No base-level quality is on record; no much larger clone is a single base apart. Sample time point, as interpreted from the label and publication: baseline before first vaccination. Samples from vaccinated people were obtained from the UK trials COV001 and COV002, which included a single-blind randomized controlled phase 2/3 trial of AZD1222 (ChAdOx1 nCoV-19) in healthy adults. Trial participant PBMC samples were collected at day 0 and day 28 after the second dose for TCRbeta chain sequencing. Counted from cysteine to phenylalanine, this CDR3 has 13 amino acids. Here the CDR3 DNA is all that survives: 39 bases in frame from base 1. Based on the germline V gene, the CDR1 and CDR2 sequences are MDHEN and SYDVKM. V gives up 5 bases and J gives up 6 bases, and the segment between their germline ends measures 10 bases.

This entry belongs to a study of T cell responses to AZD1222 COVID-19 vaccine (dated by TCRdb to 2020 to 2022). A note on the overall study: AZD1222 recipients with second doses at about 4 weeks or about 12 weeks were pooled, because spike-specific TCR depth and breadth did not differ between schedules. Enrollment into the trials was organized by age into subgroups of 18-55, 56-69 and 70-plus years, and those subgroups contained roughly 140, 27 and 60 TCR-sequenced participants, respectively. A total of 233 trial participants underwent TCR sequencing, of whom some 210 received two doses of AZD1222 and around 25 received two doses of the MenACWY control vaccine.

Findings and caveats that apply to the study as a whole: A significant rise in spike-specific TCR breadth and depth was observed after two AZD1222 doses relative to day 0 and relative to MenACWY recipients. Reportedly, close to half of the unique spike-specific TCRs recognized epitopes lying outside the regions that are mutated in the B.1.351 and B.1.1.7 variants. CD4 TCRs associated with the vaccine covered the entire spike protein, and the dominant responses were in regions 160-218 and 743-854. In the small 56-69-year group, the increase in depth fell short of significance, most likely because of low power. Because no day 14 peak-response samples were available, repertoires were characterized only after the peak T cell response. Conclusions about previously exposed vaccinees are limited, since just 6 or 7 AZD1222 recipients were seropositive for SARS-CoV-2 at baseline. Most participants were white British and females outnumbered males, and the authors suggested that clonal diversity may have been underestimated.

The CDR3 regions of human TCRbeta chains were analyzed by immunosequencing. In the authors' own workflow: Repertoire TCRs were checked for matches against a reference library of SARS-CoV-2-specific TCRs that had been generated using the MIRA antigen-specificity platform. Breadth meant the fraction of unique TCRs that were SARS-CoV-2-associated, whereas depth meant the fraction of total T cells that were SARS-CoV-2-associated. Using the MIRA data, each spike-specific TCR was assigned both to the spike region to which the TCR was reactive and to a CD4 or CD8 class. Log10-transformed breadth and depth values were compared by one-way ANOVA with Sidak's multiple comparisons tests. TCRdb's version of the immuneACCESS table is confined to in-frame rearrangements and falls short of the full clone set. An unresolved V gene accounts for under half of the shortfall where checked; the remainder is of unknown origin. The D gene and trimming were derived from the DNA, and the V and J assignments and clone size from that table. In all, the sample holds 250,000 or so clones, and 85% to 95% of those were seen once. 0.5% to 0.65% of the sample lies in the top ten.

This sequence was found in an adult in good health. Recombination connected TRBV28 to TRBJ1-4, with the D gene call left open. The source was peripheral blood, collected on day 0 of AZD1222 vaccination. The CDR3 protein: CASSGVADEKLFF. Read as DNA, the sequence is TGTGCCAGCAGTGGGGTGGCGGATGAAAAACTGTTTTTT.